The source of this TCR beta chain is a study of cytomegalovirus exposure and HLA in healthy donors. The study's findings and limits: Several top significant clusters appeared, in a later analysis, to be linked to common viral pathogens.

PCR primers comprised 60 Vbeta and 13 Jbeta primers. Clones were read by immunoSEQ multiplex PCR, and TCRdb kept only the in-frame ones, dropping some. The sample comprises over 30,000 clones, approximately 90% of which are singletons, and about an eighth rests with the top ten. Per germline, CDR1 SGHRS and CDR2 YFSETQ. The V end lost 1 base, the J end lost 0 bases, and 12 bases lay between the germline ends. The CDR3 spans 16 residues. A word on this clone: Its target is not known.

The sample consisted of PBMCs. This chain joins TRBV5-1 and TRBJ2-3, with D maybe TRBD1 (5 bases). This sequence was found in a woman in her thirties or forties in good health and CMV-seropositive. CDR3: CASSLQGGTSTDTQYF. CDR3 sequence (DNA): TGCGCCAGCAGCTTGCAGGGCGGTACTAGCACAGATACGCAGTATTTT. Together with reference TRBV5-1 and TRBJ2-3, the CDR3 gives the full variable domain: KAGVTQTPRYLIKTRGQQVTLSCSPISGHRSVSWYQQTPGQGLQFLFEYFSETQRNKGNFPGRFSGRQFSNSRSEMNVSTLELGDSALYLCASSLQGGTSTDTQYFGPGTRLTVL.